The clone carrying this TCR beta chain was counted only a few times. This entry comes from a study of blood T cell repertoires in COVID-19. Study background: Italy, Spain and the United States were the sources of the convalescent and acute COVID-19 samples. T cells, B-cell-depleted T cells, or PBMCs provided the cDNA or gDNA that served as material.

Per the original methods: Reference gene primer amplification in the assay estimated nucleated cell counts. Profiled with immunoSEQ multiplex PCR; TCRdb holds only in-frame clones, not every one. V, J and clone size reflect that table, while D and trimming were determined from the DNA. Of 180,000 or so clones listed, around 80% are singletons. This CDR3 comprises 15 residues. Germline V gene data show CDR1 as MGHRA and CDR2 as YSYEKL. Trimming cost V 2 bases and J 3 bases; bases outside gene matches: 5. Sequenced input: peripheral blood. The TCR originated in an elderly woman with active or convalescent COVID-19. The rearrangement links TRBV4-1 to TRBJ2-7, with 9 bases matching TRBD1. The DNA of the CDR3 is TGCGCCAGCAGCCAACCGGGACAGGGTTTCTACGAGCAGTACTTC. Protein: CASSQPGQGFYEQYF.